Below, 8 T cell receptor beta chains from the same sample are listed, as sequenced in a study of naive and memory T cell subsets. General study findings and limits: Especially in CD8 cells, naive repertoires contained a few larger clonotypes, possibly CD45RA-re-expressing memory cells.

Both TRBC1 and TRBC2 were covered by a beta constant-region primer of two equimolar oligonucleotides. Nested alpha and beta constant-region primers with the SP2 primer drove four PCR rounds on ligated cDNA. TCRdb redid the calling of the UMI-ligation and nested PCR reads with MiXCR, one entry per CDR3 protein. The repertoire includes approximately 140,000 distinct CDR3 sequences, under 25% of them detected once, and approximately 0.1% sits in the top ten. Antigens for these TCRs are unknown. The sequenced material came from naive CD4+ T cells from blood. Every receptor here comes from a human donor in good health.

This clonotype was detected ten times or more. The gene calls are TRBV18 and TRBJ2-3; TRBD2 might be the D (5 bases). The CDR3 contains 17 residues. The V and J ends lost 1 base and 0 bases respectively, with 14 bases between them. The germline CDR1 and CDR2 sequences are KGHSH and LQKENI. The CDR3 DNA sequence: TGTGCCAGCTCACCACTCCAGAGAAGGACTAGCACAGATACGCAGTATTTT. Translating gives CASSPLQRRTSTDTQYF.

The chain has TRBV11-2 and TRBJ2-7; 8 bases match TRBD1. From germline, CDR1 is SGHAT and CDR2 FQNNGV. Trimming removed 5 bases from V and 3 bases from J; junction bases left unmatched: 12. This CDR3 region has 16 residues. Here the CDR3 DNA reads TGTGCCAGCAGCACCCAGAGGACAGGGCAACTCTACGAGCAGTACTTC. It translates to CASSTQRTGQLYEQYF.

The chain couples TRBV29-1 to TRBJ1-5, with D possibly being TRBD1 (5 bases). The germline V gene has CDR1 SQVTM and CDR2 ANQGSEA. Trimming cost V 4 bases and J 7 bases, with 11 bases left between them. The CDR3 consists of 12 residues. The CDR3 DNA is TGCAGCGTTGGTGGGGCCCAACAGCCCCAGCATTTT. Its translation: CSVGGAQQPQHF.

This clonotype was picked up many times. CDR3 region: CSVGLAGVEETQYF. The CDR3 DNA reads TGCAGCGTAGGACTAGCGGGAGTCGAAGAGACCCAGTACTTC. The chain has TRBV29-1 and TRBJ2-5; 13 bases line up with TRBD2. Trimming took 6 bases from V and 3 from J; bases not matched to a gene: 4. The CDR3 extends over 14 amino acids. CDR1 is SQVTM and CDR2 is ANQGSEA in the germline V gene.

The rearrangement links TRBV6-2 or TRBV6-3 to TRBJ2-6; no firm D call. CDR1 MNHEY and CDR2 SVGEGT come from the germline V gene. The ends were cut back, 6 bases at V and 0 bases at J, with 9 bases in the middle. The CDR3 is made up of 15 amino acids. CDR3: CASSPNYSGANVLTF. CDR3 in DNA: TGTGCCAGCAGCCCTAACTACTCTGGGGCCAACGTCCTGACTTTC.

The J gene is TRBJ2-1, the V gene TRBV7-9, with TRBD2 matching 12 bases. This CDR3 spans 16 amino acids. CDR1 and CDR2 (germline): SEHNR, FQNEAQ (reference sequence). Losses at the gene ends were 1 base for V and 3 bases for J; bases not matched to a gene: 1. CDR3 region: CASSLGLAGVYNEQFF. CDR3 DNA sequence: TGTGCCAGCAGCTTAGGACTAGCGGGAGTCTACAATGAGCAGTTCTTC.

Ten or more counts support this clonotype. The rearrangement uses TRBV7-6 and TRBJ1-6, with D maybe TRBD1 (5 bases). Germline CDR1 and CDR2: SGHVS and FNYEAQ. This CDR3 contains 14 residues. Trimming took off 3 bases at V and 9 bases at J, with 12 bases between the two ends. This CDR3 reads CASSLGPSSSPLHF. The CDR3 DNA reads TGTGCCAGCAGCTTGGGACCCTCCTCTTCACCCCTCCACTTT.

A remark on this clonotype: At one end, the junction sequence differs from germline, possibly due to a read error. The chain couples TRBV5-1 to TRBJ1-2, with TRBD1 identical over 7 bases. Germline CDR1 is SGHRS and CDR2 is YFSETQ. The CDR3 loop spans 14 amino acids. The CDR3 loop reads CSSSPGQTNYGYTF. As DNA, the CDR3 is TGCTCCAGCAGCCCGGGACAGACTAACTATGGCTACACCTTC.